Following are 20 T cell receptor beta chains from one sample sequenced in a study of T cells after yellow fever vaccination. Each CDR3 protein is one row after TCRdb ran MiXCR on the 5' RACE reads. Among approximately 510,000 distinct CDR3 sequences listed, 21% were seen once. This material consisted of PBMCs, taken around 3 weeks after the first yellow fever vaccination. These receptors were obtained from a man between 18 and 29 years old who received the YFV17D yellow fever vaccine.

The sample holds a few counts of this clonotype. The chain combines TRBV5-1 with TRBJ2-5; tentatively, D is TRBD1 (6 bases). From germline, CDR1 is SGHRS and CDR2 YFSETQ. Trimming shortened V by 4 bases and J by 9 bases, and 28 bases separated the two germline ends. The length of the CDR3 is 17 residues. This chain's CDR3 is CASSRQTQGLPKMAQYF. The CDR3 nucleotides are TGCGCCAGCAGCCGACAAACCCAGGGGTTACCTAAGATGGCCCAGTACTTC.

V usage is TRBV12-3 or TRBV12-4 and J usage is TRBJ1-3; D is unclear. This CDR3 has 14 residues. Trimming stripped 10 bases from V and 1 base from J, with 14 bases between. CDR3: CATLKTVSGNTIYF. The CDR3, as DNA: TGTGCCACCCTAAAAACCGTTTCTGGAAACACCATATATTTT.

The CDR3: CASTRTGGFSSTDTQYF. The DNA of the CDR3 is TGTGCCAGCACCCGGACAGGGGGCTTCTCTAGCACAGATACGCAGTATTTT. The chain has TRBV28 and TRBJ2-3; 11 nucleotides line up with TRBD1. CDR1 MDHEN and CDR2 SYDVKM come from the germline V gene. CDR3 length equals 17 residues. V was clipped by 7 bases and J by 0 bases; unmatched bases: 9.

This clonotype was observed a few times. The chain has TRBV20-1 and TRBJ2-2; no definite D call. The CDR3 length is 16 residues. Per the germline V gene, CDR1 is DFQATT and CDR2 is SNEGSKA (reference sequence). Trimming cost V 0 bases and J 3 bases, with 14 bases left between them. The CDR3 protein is CSARDVRNGHTGELFF. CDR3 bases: TGCAGTGCTAGAGATGTGAGGAACGGTCACACCGGGGAGCTGTTTTTT.

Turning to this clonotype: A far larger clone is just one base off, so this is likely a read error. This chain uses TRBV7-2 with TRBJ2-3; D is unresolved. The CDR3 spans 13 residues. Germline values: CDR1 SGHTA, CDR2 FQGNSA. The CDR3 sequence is CAGSFRGTDTQYF. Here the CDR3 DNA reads TGTGCCGGCAGCTTTAGGGGCACAGATACGCAGTATTTT.

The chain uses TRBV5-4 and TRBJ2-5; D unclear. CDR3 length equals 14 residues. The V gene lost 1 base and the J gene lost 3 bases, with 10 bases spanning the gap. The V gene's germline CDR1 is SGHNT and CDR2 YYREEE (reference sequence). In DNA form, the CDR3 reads TGTGCCAGCAGCTTGAGAGTAGCTGAAGAGACCCAGTACTTC. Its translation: CASSLRVAEETQYF.

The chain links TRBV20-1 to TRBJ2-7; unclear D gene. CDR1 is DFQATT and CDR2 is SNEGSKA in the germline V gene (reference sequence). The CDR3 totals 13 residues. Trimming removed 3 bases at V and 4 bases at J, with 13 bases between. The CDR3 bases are TGCAGTGCTAGCCGCGCAGGCGGTTACGAGCAGTACGTC. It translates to CSASRAGGYEQYV.

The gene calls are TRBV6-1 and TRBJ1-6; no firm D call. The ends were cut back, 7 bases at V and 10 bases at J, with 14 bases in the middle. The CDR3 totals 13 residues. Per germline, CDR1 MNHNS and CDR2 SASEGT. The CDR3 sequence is CASTQRGGSPLHF. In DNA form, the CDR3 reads TGTGCCAGCACACAACGGGGTGGCTCACCCCTCCACTTT.

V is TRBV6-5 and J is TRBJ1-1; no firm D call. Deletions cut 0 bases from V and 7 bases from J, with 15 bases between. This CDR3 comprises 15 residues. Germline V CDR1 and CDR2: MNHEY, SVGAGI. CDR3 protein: CASSYSKAGGGEAFF. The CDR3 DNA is TGTGCCAGCAGTTACTCGAAGGCGGGAGGAGGTGAAGCTTTCTTT.

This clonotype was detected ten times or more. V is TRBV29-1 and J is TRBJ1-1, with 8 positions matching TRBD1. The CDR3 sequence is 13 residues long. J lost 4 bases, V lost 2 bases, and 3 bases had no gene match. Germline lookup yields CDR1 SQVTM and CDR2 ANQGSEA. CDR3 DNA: TGCAGCGTTGAAACAGGGGGGACCACTGAAGCTTTCTTT. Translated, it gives CSVETGGTTEAFF.

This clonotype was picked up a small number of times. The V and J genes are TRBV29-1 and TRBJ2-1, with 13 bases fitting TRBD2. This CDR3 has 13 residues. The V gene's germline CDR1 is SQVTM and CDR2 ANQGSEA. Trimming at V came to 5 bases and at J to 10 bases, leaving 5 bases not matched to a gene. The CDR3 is CSVTSGGAVEQFF. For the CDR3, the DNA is TGCAGCGTTACTAGCGGGGGGGCCGTGGAGCAGTTCTTC.

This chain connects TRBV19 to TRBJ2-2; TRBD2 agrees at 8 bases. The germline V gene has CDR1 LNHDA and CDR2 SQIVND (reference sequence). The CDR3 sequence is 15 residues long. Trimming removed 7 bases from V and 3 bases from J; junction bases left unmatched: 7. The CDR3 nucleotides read TGTGCCAGTACCCCCCCGGGGGGGGACACCGGGGAGCTGTTTTTT. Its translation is CASTPPGGDTGELFF.

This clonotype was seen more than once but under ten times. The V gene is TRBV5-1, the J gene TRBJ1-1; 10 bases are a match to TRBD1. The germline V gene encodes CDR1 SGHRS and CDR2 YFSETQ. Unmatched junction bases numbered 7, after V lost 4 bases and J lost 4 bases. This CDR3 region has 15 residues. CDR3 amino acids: CASSEGTGAPTEAFF. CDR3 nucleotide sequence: TGCGCCAGCAGCGAGGGGACAGGGGCTCCCACTGAAGCTTTCTTT. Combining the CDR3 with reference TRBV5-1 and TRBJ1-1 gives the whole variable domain KAGVTQTPRYLIKTRGQQVTLSCSPISGHRSVSWYQQTPGQGLQFLFEYFSETQRNKGNFPGRFSGRQFSNSRSEMNVSTLELGDSALYLCASSEGTGAPTEAFFGQGTRLTVV.

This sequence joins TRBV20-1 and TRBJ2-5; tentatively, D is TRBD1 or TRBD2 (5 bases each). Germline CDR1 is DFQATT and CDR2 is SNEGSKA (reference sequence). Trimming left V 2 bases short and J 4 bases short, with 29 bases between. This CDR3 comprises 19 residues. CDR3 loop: CSARPYSRDGLSSGETQYF. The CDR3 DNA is TGCAGTGCTAGACCATACTCCCGGGACGGACTTTCCAGCGGAGAGACCCAGTACTTC.

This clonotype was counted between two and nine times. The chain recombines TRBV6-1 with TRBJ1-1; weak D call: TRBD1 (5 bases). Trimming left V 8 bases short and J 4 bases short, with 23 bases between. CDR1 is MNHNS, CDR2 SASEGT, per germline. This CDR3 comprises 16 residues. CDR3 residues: CASGENLGGFSTEAFF. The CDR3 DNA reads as TGTGCCAGCGGGGAGAATCTTGGGGGGTTTAGCACTGAAGCTTTCTTT.

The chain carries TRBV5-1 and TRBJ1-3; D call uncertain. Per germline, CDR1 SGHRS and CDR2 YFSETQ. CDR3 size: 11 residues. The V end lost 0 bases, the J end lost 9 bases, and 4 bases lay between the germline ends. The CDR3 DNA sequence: TGCGCCAGCAGCTTGGACGGCACCATATATTTT. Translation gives CASSLDGTIYF.

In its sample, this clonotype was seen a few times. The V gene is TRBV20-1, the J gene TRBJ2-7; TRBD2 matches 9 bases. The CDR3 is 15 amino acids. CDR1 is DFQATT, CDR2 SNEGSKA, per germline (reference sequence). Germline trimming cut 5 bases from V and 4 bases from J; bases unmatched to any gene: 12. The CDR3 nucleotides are TGCAGTGCTTCCGATTCGGGGACTAGCTATTACGAGCAGTACTTC. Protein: CSASDSGTSYYEQYF.

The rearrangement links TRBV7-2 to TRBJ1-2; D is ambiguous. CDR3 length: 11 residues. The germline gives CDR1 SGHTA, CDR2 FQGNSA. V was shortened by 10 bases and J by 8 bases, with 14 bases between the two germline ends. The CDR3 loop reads CAIQDLNGYTF. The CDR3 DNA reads TGTGCCATCCAAGACCTCAACGGCTACACCTTC.

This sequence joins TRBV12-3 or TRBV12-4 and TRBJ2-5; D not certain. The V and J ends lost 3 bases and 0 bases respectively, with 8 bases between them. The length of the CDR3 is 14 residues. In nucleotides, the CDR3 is TGTGCCAGCAGTTTGACCAGGTACCAAGAGACCCAGTACTTC. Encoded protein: CASSLTRYQETQYF.

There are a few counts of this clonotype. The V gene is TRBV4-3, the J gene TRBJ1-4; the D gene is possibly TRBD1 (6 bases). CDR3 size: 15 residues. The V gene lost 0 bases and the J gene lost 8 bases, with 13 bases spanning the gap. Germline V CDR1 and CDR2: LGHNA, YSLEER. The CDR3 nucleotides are TGCGCCAGCAGCCAAGATGGGGGCCGAGAAGAAAAACTGTTTTTT. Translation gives CASSQDGGREEKLFF.